These T cell receptor beta chains were read from a single sample in a study of follicular helper T cells after annual influenza vaccination. TCRdb's table, derived via immunoSEQ multiplex PCR, lists solely in-frame clones and lacks some. This table has around 10,000 clones, around 85% appearing once. The material sequenced was CXCR5- memory CD4+ T cells sorted from blood, taken 6 weeks after influenza vaccination. These receptors originate from an adult who received the influenza vaccine. Each CDR3 is given with its conserved first and last residue. Fields, in order: J gene, CDR3 length, D gene, V gene, clone size, CDR3 DNA, CDR3 protein. A D gene is named only where the DNA matches it firmly. For some rows the clone size is stated as once, few or many, or as a class when expanded; others skip it.

J gene: TRBJ1-5; CDR3 length: 12; D gene: NA; V gene: TRBV19; clone size: NA; CDR3 DNA: TGTGCCAGTACCTCAGGACTATCGCCCCAGCATTTT; CDR3 protein: CASTSGLSPQHF
J gene: TRBJ1-3; CDR3 length: 18; D gene: TRBD1; V gene: TRBV7-2; clone size: NA; CDR3 DNA: TGTGCCAGCAGCTTAAATAGGCAGGGGGTCGGCTCTGGAAACACCATATATTTT; CDR3 protein: CASSLNRQGVGSGNTIYF
J gene: TRBJ2-4; CDR3 length: 14; D gene: TRBD2; V gene: TRBV7-2; clone size: NA; CDR3 DNA: TGTGCCAGCAGCTTAACGGGGGGCAAAAACATTCAGTACTTC; CDR3 protein: CASSLTGGKNIQYF
J gene: TRBJ2-7; CDR3 length: 14; D gene: NA; V gene: TRBV6-6; clone size: NA; CDR3 DNA: TGTGCCAGCAGTTACTCGTCAGGGACCTACGAGCAGTACTTC; CDR3 protein: CASSYSSGTYEQYF
J gene: TRBJ2-1; CDR3 length: 14; D gene: NA; V gene: TRBV5-4; clone size: NA; CDR3 DNA: TGTGCCAGCAGAGGACTTCTCCCTTCAAATGAGCAGTTCTTC; CDR3 protein: CASRGLLPSNEQFF
J gene: TRBJ2-1; CDR3 length: 15; D gene: TRBD2; V gene: TRBV18; clone size: NA; CDR3 DNA: TGTGCCAGCTCACCAGGCCTAGCGGGAGACAATGAGCAGTTCTTC; CDR3 protein: CASSPGLAGDNEQFF
J gene: TRBJ1-1; CDR3 length: 12; D gene: NA; V gene: TRBV15; clone size: NA; CDR3 DNA: TGTGCCACCAGCAGAGATCGGACTGAAGCTTTCTTT; CDR3 protein: CATSRDRTEAFF
J gene: TRBJ2-5; CDR3 length: 13; D gene: NA; V gene: TRBV5-4; clone size: NA; CDR3 DNA: TGTGCCAGCAGCTCGGGACTGAGGGAGACCCAGTACTTC; CDR3 protein: CASSSGLRETQYF
J gene: TRBJ1-3; CDR3 length: 13; D gene: NA; V gene: TRBV11-2; clone size: NA; CDR3 DNA: TGTGCCAGCAGCTTAGATAGAGGGGGCACCATATATTTT; CDR3 protein: CASSLDRGGTIYF
J gene: TRBJ1-5; CDR3 length: 16; D gene: TRBD1; V gene: TRBV19; clone size: NA; CDR3 DNA: TGTGCCAGTAGTCTCAGGGACAGGGGGCGAGGTCAGCCCCAGCATTTT; CDR3 protein: CASSLRDRGRGQPQHF
J gene: TRBJ1-1; CDR3 length: 13; D gene: NA; V gene: TRBV7-9; clone size: NA; CDR3 DNA: TGTGCCAGCAGCTTTCAAGGGGCGATTGAAGCTTTCTTT; CDR3 protein: CASSFQGAIEAFF
J gene: TRBJ1-5; CDR3 length: 16; D gene: TRBD1; V gene: TRBV25-1; clone size: once; CDR3 DNA: TGTGCCAGCAGTGAGCGGGACAGGGGTATTAGTCAGCCCCAGCATTTT; CDR3 protein: CASSERDRGISQPQHF
J gene: TRBJ2-7; CDR3 length: 14; D gene: TRBD1; V gene: TRBV6-5; clone size: NA; CDR3 DNA: TGTGCCAGCAGTTACAACAGGGGGACCTACGAGCAGTACTTC; CDR3 protein: CASSYNRGTYEQYF
J gene: TRBJ1-3; CDR3 length: 17; D gene: NA; V gene: TRBV7-9; clone size: NA; CDR3 DNA: TGTGCCAGCAGCCCTAGTGGGTACAAGGACTCTGGAAACACCATATATTTT; CDR3 protein: CASSPSGYKDSGNTIYF
J gene: TRBJ1-2; CDR3 length: 13; D gene: TRBD1; V gene: TRBV19; clone size: NA; CDR3 DNA: TGTGCCAGTAATACGGACAGGGGGCATGGCTACACCTTC; CDR3 protein: CASNTDRGHGYTF
J gene: TRBJ2-3; CDR3 length: 19; D gene: NA; V gene: TRBV5-4; clone size: once; CDR3 DNA: TGTGCCAGCAGCGCGCCCATGGGGGACTCCGAAAGAAACACAGATACGCAGTATTTT; CDR3 protein: CASSAPMGDSERNTDTQYF
J gene: TRBJ1-5; CDR3 length: 15; D gene: TRBD1; V gene: TRBV19; clone size: NA; CDR3 DNA: TGTGCCAGTAGGGGGACAGGGTTTCGCAATCAGCCCCAGCATTTT; CDR3 protein: CASRGTGFRNQPQHF
J gene: TRBJ1-1; CDR3 length: 18; D gene: NA; V gene: TRBV5-1; clone size: NA; CDR3 DNA: TGCGCCAGCAGCCCCACTATCGGCAGGGGTCCTATACACACTGAAGCTTTCTTT; CDR3 protein: CASSPTIGRGPIHTEAFF
J gene: TRBJ1-1; CDR3 length: 13; D gene: NA; V gene: TRBV7-3; clone size: NA; CDR3 DNA: TGTGCCAGCAGCTTAAATTTCGGCACTGAAGCTTTCTTT; CDR3 protein: CASSLNFGTEAFF
J gene: TRBJ1-5; CDR3 length: 14; D gene: NA; V gene: TRBV7-8; clone size: NA; CDR3 DNA: TGTGCCAGCAGCTTACCCGGGTCCAATCAGCCCCAGCATTTT; CDR3 protein: CASSLPGSNQPQHF
J gene: TRBJ2-1; CDR3 length: 13; D gene: TRBD2; V gene: TRBV29-1; clone size: NA; CDR3 DNA: TGCAGCGTCCAGCGGGGGGGCGTGAATGAGCAGTTCTTC; CDR3 protein: CSVQRGGVNEQFF
J gene: TRBJ2-3; CDR3 length: 17; D gene: TRBD2; V gene: TRBV5-1; clone size: NA; CDR3 DNA: TGCGCCAGCAGCTTGGAACTAGCGGGGGTTCGAGGAGATACGCAGTATTTT; CDR3 protein: CASSLELAGVRGDTQYF
J gene: TRBJ1-5; CDR3 length: 15; D gene: NA; V gene: TRBV6-5; clone size: NA; CDR3 DNA: TGTGCCAGCAGTTACTCACAAGGGTTGGGTCAGCCCCAGCATTTT; CDR3 protein: CASSYSQGLGQPQHF
J gene: TRBJ2-7; CDR3 length: 15; D gene: TRBD2; V gene: TRBV6-5; clone size: NA; CDR3 DNA: TGTGCCAGCAGATCGACTAGCGGGGGCTCCTACGAGCAGTACTTC; CDR3 protein: CASRSTSGGSYEQYF
J gene: TRBJ1-1; CDR3 length: 16; D gene: TRBD1; V gene: TRBV19; clone size: NA; CDR3 DNA: TGTGCCAGTAGTGACAGCAGGGGGCGGATGAACACTGAAGCTTTCTTT; CDR3 protein: CASSDSRGRMNTEAFF
J gene: TRBJ2-7; CDR3 length: 12; D gene: NA; V gene: TRBV2; clone size: NA; CDR3 DNA: TGTGCCAGCGAACAGAGCTCCTACGAGCAGTACTTC; CDR3 protein: CASEQSSYEQYF
J gene: TRBJ2-3; CDR3 length: 18; D gene: NA; V gene: TRBV23-1; clone size: NA; CDR3 DNA: TGCGCCAGCAGTCTCACCCCGCCGGCTAGCGCGAGCACAGATACGCAGTATTTT; CDR3 protein: CASSLTPPASASTDTQYF
J gene: TRBJ1-1; CDR3 length: 13; D gene: NA; V gene: TRBV5-6; clone size: few; CDR3 DNA: TGTGCCAGCACTCGAGGAAGGGTCACTGAAGCTTTCTTT; CDR3 protein: CASTRGRVTEAFF
J gene: TRBJ1-1; CDR3 length: 11; D gene: TRBD1; V gene: TRBV11-3; clone size: NA; CDR3 DNA: TGTGCCAGCAGCCCAGGGGGCCCAGCTTTCTTT; CDR3 protein: CASSPGGPAFF